This T cell receptor (beta chain) was documented in a study of tumor-infiltrating lymphocytes in primary liver carcinoma (dated by TCRdb to 2016 to 2017). As for the study more broadly: Between late 2015 and 2016, about 5 patients in China with histopathologically diagnosed primary liver carcinoma had their tumors surgically resected. Hepatocellular carcinoma (four) or combined HCC and intrahepatic cholangiocarcinoma (one) was present in the five patients, who were three men and two women aged 30 to 69 years. The five patients had tumors of stage T1-T3 N0M0, with maximum diameters ranging from roughly 4.2 to 10 cm. Each sample produced about 3.5 to 7.5 million productive TCRbeta reads, and read depth showed no significant difference between tissue types. Across five regions of each liver tumor, along with adjacent normal tissue and blood, the study brought together TCRbeta repertoire sequencing, expression microarrays and whole-exome sequencing. A total of approximately 35 specimens from 5 patients underwent TCRbeta repertoire sequencing, comprising 25 tumor regions, 5 adjacent noncancerous liver tissues and 5 peripheral blood samples. Technical replicate repertoires showed high reproducibility, with mean shared-clone rates around 0.91 and correlation coefficients above 0.98. The paper's findings and limits, for the study overall: Repertoire overlap was found to be higher between tumor regions (mean around 35%) than between tumor-adjacent (roughly 17%) or tumor-blood (around 14%) pairs, consistent with antigen-driven expansion. Bulk unsorted samples precluded comparing CD4+ and CD8+ T cell repertoires. The top 250 clones accounted for a significantly greater share of the repertoire in tumors than in blood (p = 0.039). Because only the TCR beta chain was sequenced and unpaired alpha chains were not captured, true repertoire diversity is likely underestimated. The study included only four or five patients, and the authors note findings should be validated in a larger study.

The germline V gene (reference sequence) sets CDR1 to SGHNT and CDR2 to YYREEE. The CDR3, cysteine through phenylalanine, is 11 amino acids long. Just CDR3 DNA is preserved here, 33 bases in frame from base 1. Between the V and J ends, shortened by 4 bases and 8 bases respectively, the junction contains 7 bases. With respect to this clonotype: The antigen it binds to is not known. No much larger clone is present one base from it, and per-base qualities are unavailable.

Using a constant-region primer and ProtoScript II reverse transcriptase, TCRbeta-specific cDNA was reverse-transcribed from about 460 ng total RNA. Construction of the TCRbeta libraries relied on three nested rounds of multiplex PCR, following a slightly modified ARM-PCR procedure. The first two PCR rounds used multiplex TRBV1-TRBV30 forward primers with a Cbeta reverse primer, each for about 11 cycles. A final 25-cycle PCR with Deep VentR polymerase added sample barcodes and Illumina adapters. Before sequencing, amplicons of 200-500 bp were gel-purified using a QIAquick gel extraction kit. An Illumina HiSeq 2500 was used to sequence the TCRbeta amplicons, generating 250-bp paired-end reads. The original methods were these. Quality trimming of reads was performed with Trimmomatic v0.33, and paired reads were merged with FLASH v1.2.11 so that full CDR3 sequences could be recovered. V, D and J germline segments were assigned to the rearranged TCRbeta sequences by MiGEC v1.2.1b. Clonotype statistics and Shannon-Wiener diversity indices were computed with VDJtools v1.0.0. To reduce sampling bias, subsequent analyses other than the diversity analysis used only the 250 most abundant clonotypes in each sample. Using fastp at Q25 and MiXCR, TCRdb reprocessed the public reads and kept productive beta chains. Merged by CDR3 protein, the rows form single entries marked with the most common genes and DNA. These V and J calls derive from TCRdb rather than the authors' analysis. The sample table lists fewer than 350,000 distinct CDR3 sequences, approximately 65% of them with a count of one. Together, the top ten hold 5% to 6.5% of the sample.

TRIzol reagent was used to extract blood RNA from unsorted whole blood, while the DNeasy Blood & Tissue kit provided the germline DNA. Patients had chronic HBV infection and were treatment-naive at sampling. Before surgery, approximately 3.7 milliliters of peripheral blood were drawn into K2EDTA tubes. Recombination joined TRBV5-4 with TRBJ2-4, with the D gene not clear enough to name. The receptor comes from a man aged 40-50 years with primary liver carcinoma and hepatitis B virus infection. Sequencing was carried out using peripheral blood. The CDR3 in this case is CASSIEDIQYF. The DNA sequence is as follows: TGTGCCAGCAGCATCGAGGACATTCAGTACTTC.